The rows below give T cell receptor beta chains drawn from one sample of a study of shared clonotypes between healthy human individuals. Clones were sequenced by immunoSEQ multiplex PCR, and TCRdb holds only the in-frame ones, with some missing. Among millions of clones listed, 95% were seen once. Input material: naive CD4+ T cells sorted from blood. These receptors were collected from a man between 18 and 35 years old in good health. Both conserved end residues are part of each CDR3. The D gene is left open where the match is weak. Size tells how often a clone was seen (once, few, many) or the class of an expanded clone, and some rows leave it out.

clone size: -; J gene: TRBJ2-3; V gene: TRBV6-1; D gene: -; CDR3 protein: CASRERQVSPTDTQYF; CDR3 DNA: TGTGCCAGCAGAGAACGACAGGTTTCCCCCACAGATACGCAGTATTTT
clone size: -; J gene: TRBJ1-2; V gene: TRBV10-3; D gene: -; CDR3 protein: CAISEINGGYTF; CDR3 DNA: TGTGCCATCAGTGAGATTAATGGCGGTTACACCTTC
clone size: -; J gene: TRBJ1-3; V gene: TRBV18; D gene: -; CDR3 protein: CASSPSGSGNTIYF; CDR3 DNA: TGTGCCAGCTCACCATCAGGTTCTGGAAACACCATATATTTT
clone size: -; J gene: TRBJ1-6; V gene: TRBV5-1; D gene: -; CDR3 protein: CASSLERTDLGSPLHF; CDR3 DNA: TGCGCCAGCAGCTTGGAGAGGACGGATCTTGGGTCACCCCTCCACTTT
clone size: -; J gene: TRBJ1-6; V gene: TRBV6-1; D gene: TRBD1; CDR3 protein: CASSEGSGQGNSPLHF; CDR3 DNA: TGTGCCAGCAGTGAAGGTTCGGGACAGGGTAATTCACCCCTCCACTTT
clone size: -; J gene: TRBJ2-2; V gene: TRBV28; D gene: -; CDR3 protein: CASGGSNSGFGELFF; CDR3 DNA: TGTGCCAGCGGTGGGTCTAACAGTGGATTCGGGGAGCTGTTTTTT
clone size: -; J gene: TRBJ2-1; V gene: TRBV29-1; D gene: -; CDR3 protein: CSVGSANEQFF; CDR3 DNA: TGCAGCGTTGGGTCGGCGAATGAGCAGTTCTTC
clone size: -; J gene: TRBJ2-5; V gene: TRBV19; D gene: -; CDR3 protein: CASSIRTGERETQYF; CDR3 DNA: TGTGCCAGTAGTATCCGAACAGGCGAGCGGGAGACCCAGTACTTC
clone size: -; J gene: TRBJ2-7; V gene: TRBV5-1; D gene: TRBD1; CDR3 protein: CASSLGDRGYEQYF; CDR3 DNA: TGCGCCAGCAGCTTGGGGGACAGGGGTTACGAGCAGTACTTC
clone size: -; J gene: TRBJ1-3; V gene: TRBV6-1; D gene: -; CDR3 protein: CASSVKGQPGNTIYF; CDR3 DNA: TGTGCCAGCAGTGTAAAAGGACAGCCTGGAAACACCATATATTTT
clone size: -; J gene: TRBJ2-7; V gene: TRBV10-3; D gene: TRBD1; CDR3 protein: CAISERQGYEQYF; CDR3 DNA: TGTGCCATCAGTGAGAGACAGGGCTACGAGCAGTACTTC
clone size: -; J gene: TRBJ1-5; V gene: TRBV2; D gene: -; CDR3 protein: CASTGSSNQPQHF; CDR3 DNA: TGTGCCAGCACCGGAAGTAGCAATCAGCCCCAGCATTTT
clone size: -; J gene: TRBJ2-7; V gene: TRBV10-1; D gene: -; CDR3 protein: CAGPGKKKGSYEQYF; CDR3 DNA: TGCGCCGGCCCCGGTAAGAAAAAGGGTTCCTACGAGCAGTACTTC
clone size: -; J gene: TRBJ1-3; V gene: TRBV2; D gene: -; CDR3 protein: CASSEGGVAGNTIYF; CDR3 DNA: TGTGCCAGCAGTGAAGGGGGGGTGGCTGGAAACACCATATATTTT
clone size: -; J gene: TRBJ2-7; V gene: TRBV4-2; D gene: TRBD2; CDR3 protein: CASSPGNSGIYEQYF; CDR3 DNA: TGTGCCAGCAGCCCGGGTAATAGCGGGATCTACGAGCAGTACTTC
clone size: -; J gene: TRBJ2-5; V gene: TRBV5-1; D gene: -; CDR3 protein: CASSSRDTQETQYF; CDR3 DNA: TGCGCCAGCAGCTCGCGGGACACTCAAGAGACCCAGTACTTC
clone size: -; J gene: TRBJ1-5; V gene: TRBV10-3; D gene: TRBD1; CDR3 protein: CAISETGALQPQHF; CDR3 DNA: TGTGCCATCAGTGAGACAGGGGCTCTCCAGCCCCAGCATTTT
clone size: -; J gene: TRBJ2-5; V gene: TRBV15; D gene: TRBD2; CDR3 protein: CATSRDRLAGGQETQYF; CDR3 DNA: TGTGCCACCAGCAGAGATCGACTAGCGGGAGGACAAGAGACCCAGTACTTC
clone size: -; J gene: TRBJ2-2; V gene: TRBV10-3; D gene: -; CDR3 protein: CAISERQHTGELFF; CDR3 DNA: TGTGCCATCAGTGAACGGCAGCACACCGGGGAGCTGTTTTTT
clone size: -; J gene: TRBJ2-7; V gene: TRBV29-1; D gene: -; CDR3 protein: CSVGGEVYYEQYF; CDR3 DNA: TGCAGCGTTGGGGGGGAGGTCTACTACGAGCAGTACTTC
clone size: -; J gene: TRBJ1-2; V gene: TRBV6-6; D gene: -; CDR3 protein: CASSQRDTGNYGYTF; CDR3 DNA: TGTGCCAGCAGTCAACGGGACACTGGGAACTATGGCTACACCTTC
clone size: -; J gene: TRBJ1-1; V gene: TRBV18; D gene: -; CDR3 protein: CASSPWAGVEAFF; CDR3 DNA: TGTGCCAGCTCACCGTGGGCAGGGGTTGAAGCTTTCTTT
clone size: -; J gene: TRBJ1-3; V gene: TRBV30; D gene: -; CDR3 protein: CAWSQNRLRSGNTIYF; CDR3 DNA: TGTGCCTGGAGTCAAAACAGGCTACGCTCTGGAAACACCATATATTTT
clone size: once; J gene: TRBJ2-6; V gene: TRBV4-1; D gene: -; CDR3 protein: CASSQEQFLSGANVLTF; CDR3 DNA: TGCGCCAGCAGCCAAGAACAGTTCCTCTCTGGGGCCAACGTCCTGACTTTC
clone size: -; J gene: TRBJ2-7; V gene: TRBV18; D gene: TRBD1; CDR3 protein: CASSRQGAGEQYF; CDR3 DNA: TGTGCCAGCTCACGACAGGGGGCGGGAGAGCAGTACTTC
clone size: -; J gene: TRBJ2-7; V gene: TRBV28; D gene: -; CDR3 protein: CASSLLEGAGAPGKHF; CDR3 DNA: TGTGCCAGCAGTTTATTAGAGGGGGCGGGAGCACCGGGGAAGCACTTC
clone size: -; J gene: TRBJ1-3; V gene: TRBV6-5; D gene: -; CDR3 protein: CASFRGTGNTIYF; CDR3 DNA: TGTGCCAGCTTTCGAGGGACTGGAAACACCATATATTTT
clone size: -; J gene: TRBJ1-1; V gene: TRBV6-5; D gene: -; CDR3 protein: CASTPPGGNTEAFF; CDR3 DNA: TGTGCCAGCACGCCGCCGGGGGGGAACACTGAAGCTTTCTTT
clone size: few; J gene: TRBJ1-6; V gene: TRBV28; D gene: -; CDR3 protein: CASTNPNSPLHF; CDR3 DNA: TGTGCCAGCACCAATCCTAATTCACCCCTCCACTTT
clone size: -; J gene: TRBJ1-4; V gene: TRBV29-1; D gene: TRBD1; CDR3 protein: CSVGQGSNEKLFF; CDR3 DNA: TGCAGCGTTGGACAGGGATCGAATGAAAAACTGTTTTTT
clone size: -; J gene: TRBJ1-6; V gene: TRBV5-1; D gene: -; CDR3 protein: CASTPLGSGSPLHF; CDR3 DNA: TGCGCCAGCACCCCTTTGGGGAGTGGGTCACCCCTCCACTTT
clone size: -; J gene: TRBJ1-4; V gene: TRBV2; D gene: TRBD1; CDR3 protein: CASIGQGASNEKLFF; CDR3 DNA: TGTGCCAGCATAGGACAGGGGGCCTCTAATGAAAAACTGTTTTTT